The 19 T cell receptor beta chains presented below share a single source sample, sequenced in a study of sequential checkpoint blockade in melanoma. Treatment reported: randomized to nivolumab then ipilimumab (arm A) or the reverse (arm B). Using immunoSEQ multiplex PCR, the repertoire was profiled, and TCRdb retains in-frame clones only, with some absent. This table has about 37,000 clones, 32% appearing once. The specimen was tumor tissue (inferred from file names), collected from a patient given nivolumab and ipilimumab in sequence. The receptors shown here come from a human donor with melanoma.

CDR3 sequence reads: CASSIKRANYGYTF. As DNA, the CDR3 is TGTGCCAGTAGTATAAAACGGGCCAACTATGGCTACACCTTC. The V and J genes are TRBV19 and TRBJ1-2; D unresolved. The germline CDR1 and CDR2 sequences are LNHDA and SQIVND (reference sequence). V lost 2 bases and J 2 bases, leaving 9 bases between the germline ends. This CDR3 has 14 residues.

This clone was detected a few times. The rearrangement links TRBV9 to TRBJ2-7, with 8 positions matching TRBD2. Trimming removed 3 bases from V and 2 bases from J; junction bases left unmatched: 4. The CDR3 covers 14 residues. The germline gives CDR1 SGDLS, CDR2 YYNGEE. This chain's CDR3 is CASSGSGATYEQYF. In DNA, the CDR3 is TGTGCCAGCAGCGGTAGCGGGGCAACCTACGAGCAGTACTTC. The variable domain in full, with the rest retrieved from reference TRBV9 and TRBJ2-7, is DSGVTQTPKHLITATGQRVTLRCSPRSGDLSVYWYQQSLDQGLQFLIQYYNGEERAKGNILERFSAQQFPDLHSELNLSSLELGDSALYFCASSGSGATYEQYFGPGTRLTVT.

This sequence joins TRBV6-8 and TRBJ2-7; D is perhaps TRBD2 (7 bases). Germline CDR1 is MNHGY and CDR2 is SAAAGT. The CDR3 extends over 15 amino acids. Between the trimmed V and J ends, which lost 3 bases and 2 bases, there was a span of 14 bases. The CDR3 region has the DNA TGTGCCAGCAGTTATAGGGCGGGGGCCGCCTACGAGCAGTACTTC. This encodes CASSYRAGAAYEQYF.

The chain carries TRBV19 and TRBJ2-3, with a tentative D call TRBD1 (5 bases). Germline V gene sequence: CDR1 LNHDA, CDR2 SQIVND (reference sequence). V was clipped by 6 bases and J by 11 bases, with 15 bases between them. The CDR3 contains 12 residues. CDR3 in amino acids: CASSSRWGLQYF. The CDR3 region has the DNA TGTGCCAGTAGCTCCAGGTGGGGCCTGCAGTATTTT.

This clone was recorded a few times. The DNA for the CDR3 is TGTGCCAGCAGCTTAGGGGGTAGCGGGGGACACATTCAGTACTTC. As protein: CASSLGGSGGHIQYF. V usage is TRBV11-3 and J usage is TRBJ2-4, with 9 bases aligning to TRBD2. The length of the CDR3 is 15 residues. Germline trimming cut 1 base from V and 8 bases from J; bases unmatched to any gene: 6. Germline values: CDR1 SGHNT, CDR2 YENEEA.

This clone was seen only a few times. V usage is TRBV19 and J usage is TRBJ1-5; D possibly corresponds to TRBD1 (5 bases). V was cut by 9 bases and J by 4 bases, with 22 bases left in between. The CDR3 is 16 residues long. Germline V gene data show CDR1 as LNHDA and CDR2 as SQIVND (reference sequence). CDR3 loop: CASTLRPGKANQPQHF. The CDR3 DNA follows: TGTGCCAGCACCCTTCGACCAGGGAAGGCGAATCAGCCCCAGCATTTT.

The V and J genes are TRBV18 and TRBJ1-3; 7 bases are a match to TRBD1. J was trimmed by 0 bases and V by 6 bases; bases with no gene match: 11. Germline assignment: CDR1 KGHSH and CDR2 LQKENI. There are 17 residues in the CDR3. CDR3 DNA: TGTGCCAGCTCCAGCGCCACGGGGGACAGCTCTGGAAACACCATATATTTT. It codes for CASSSATGDSSGNTIYF.

This clone was observed a handful of times. The V gene is TRBV6-7, the J gene TRBJ1-1, with 8 bases identical to TRBD1. TRBV6-7 is an open reading frame, and its role is uncertain. V trimming: 2 bases; J trimming: 7 bases; junction bases outside the gene matches: 6. This CDR3 is 14 amino acids long. CDR3 bases: TGTGCCAGCAGTTACCGGGACAGGTGGGGTGAAGCTTTCTTT. As protein: CASSYRDRWGEAFF.

V is TRBV11-3 and J is TRBJ2-7; D not resolved. Deletions cut 5 bases from V and 0 bases from J, with 11 bases between. The CDR3 is 14 residues long. Germline loops: CDR1 SGHNT, CDR2 YENEEA. CDR3 in DNA: TGTGCCAGCAGCCTCCGAACGAGCTCCTACGAGCAGTACTTC. Amino acids: CASSLRTSSYEQYF.

This chain uses TRBV6-8 with TRBJ2-1; D remains ambiguous. CDR1 and CDR2 from the germline V gene are MNHGY and SAAAGT. The CDR3 sequence is 16 residues long. The V end lost 0 bases, the J end lost 4 bases, and 13 bases lay between the germline ends. The CDR3 protein is CASSYSIGQFYNEQFF. The CDR3 DNA reads as TGTGCCAGCAGTTACTCGATTGGCCAGTTTTACAATGAGCAGTTCTTC.

This clone occurred a few times. The rearrangement joins TRBV6-8 to TRBJ1-1; no clear D. Germline V gene sequence: CDR1 MNHGY, CDR2 SAAAGT. V gave up 2 bases and J gave up 7 bases, with 14 bases separating them. The CDR3 spans 14 residues. The CDR3 spells CASSYVGAGSEAFF. CDR3 nucleotide sequence: TGTGCCAGCAGTTACGTGGGAGCCGGGAGTGAAGCTTTCTTT.

This clone appeared once. The chain joins TRBV30 to TRBJ1-5; 7 nucleotides agree with TRBD1. This CDR3 spans 14 amino acids. V lost 5 bases and J lost 4; bases outside the gene matches: 8. The germline gives CDR1 GTSNPN, CDR2 SVGIG (reference sequence). The chain's CDR3 is CAWGLGTVNQPQHF. In nucleotides, the CDR3 is TGTGCCTGGGGCCTCGGGACAGTAAATCAGCCCCAGCATTTT.

This chain uses TRBV18 with TRBJ1-5, with D unresolved. Trimming pared 2 bases from V and 6 bases from J, leaving 5 bases between. The V gene's germline CDR1 is KGHSH and CDR2 LQKENI. This CDR3 has 12 amino acids. CDR3 coding DNA: TGTGCCAGCTCACCAATCGGTCAGCCCCAGCATTTT. Protein product: CASSPIGQPQHF.

The chain is built from TRBV6-8 and TRBJ2-2; 9 bases map to TRBD1. After removal of 7 bases from V and 12 bases from J, the junction contained 6 bases not matched to a gene. Germline-derived CDR1 and CDR2 are MNHGY and SAAAGT. The length of the CDR3 is 12 residues. CDR3 sequence reads: CASNIGTGKLFF. In nucleotides, the CDR3 is TGTGCCAGCAACATAGGGACAGGGAAGCTGTTTTTT.

This clone has a handful of counts. The V and J genes are TRBV28 and TRBJ1-2; 9 bases are shared with TRBD1. Germline V gives CDR1 MDHEN, CDR2 SYDVKM. V trimming: 7 bases; J trimming: 0 bases; junction bases outside the gene matches: 9. The CDR3 length is 16 residues. CDR3 residues: CASKIWGDRANYGYTF. The DNA for the CDR3 is TGTGCCAGCAAAATTTGGGGGGACAGGGCTAACTATGGCTACACCTTC.

V and J are TRBV18 and TRBJ2-7, with 9 bases identical to TRBD1. From germline, CDR1 is KGHSH and CDR2 LQKENI. With V trimmed by 3 bases and J by 4 bases, 10 bases remained unmatched. This CDR3 comprises 16 residues. CDR3 in DNA: TGTGCCAGCTCACCCGCTCATACAGGGGGCGCTTACGAGCAGTACTTC. Translated, it gives CASSPAHTGGAYEQYF.

CDR3 amino acids: CASRVPGHNTEAFF. Written as DNA, the CDR3 is TGTGCCAGTAGAGTGCCGGGACATAACACTGAAGCTTTCTTT. V gene TRBV19 combines with J gene TRBJ1-1; D perhaps matches TRBD1 (6 bases). Germline loops: CDR1 LNHDA, CDR2 SQIVND (reference sequence). V dropped 6 bases and J dropped 2 bases, with 13 bases sitting between them. The CDR3 spans 14 residues.

V is TRBV4-1 and J is TRBJ2-1; 12 bases agree with TRBD2. Germline V gene sequence: CDR1 MGHRA, CDR2 YSYEKL. The CDR3 runs to 13 residues. V lost 4 bases, J lost 13 bases, and 5 bases stayed unmatched. CDR3 sequence (DNA): TGCGCCAGCAGCCTTGGACTAGCGGGGATTCAGTTCTTC. Its translation is CASSLGLAGIQFF.

DNA for the CDR3: TGTGCCAGCTCACTATACAGATCGGACACCGGGGAGCTGTTTTTT. Its protein is CASSLYRSDTGELFF. The V and J genes are TRBV18 and TRBJ2-2, with D unresolved. The V and J ends lost 4 bases and 3 bases respectively, with 12 bases between them. The CDR3 spans 15 residues. Germline CDR1 reads KGHSH; CDR2 reads LQKENI.